Presented here are 26 T cell receptor beta chains from one specimen sequenced in a study of CD8+ T cells in alopecia areata. Extracted from the samples, RNA was reverse transcribed into cDNA to serve as the sequencing template. The data were produced by immunoSEQ multiplex PCR, yet TCRdb's version contains in-frame clones alone and is incomplete. This table holds 150,000 or so clones, about nine tenths found once. Sequencing used CD8+ T cells sorted from blood, obtained at week 0. Receptors were obtained from a human donor with alopecia areata.

The chain uses TRBV29-1 and TRBJ2-3; 10 positions match TRBD2. The CDR3 is 15 amino acids. With 7 bases clipped from V and 3 bases from J, the junction kept 10 bases outside the gene matches. Germline CDR1 SQVTM, CDR2 ANQGSEA. The CDR3 bases are TGCAGCGCCGGGCCTAGCGGGAGAAGTACAGATACGCAGTATTTT. This codes for CSAGPSGRSTDTQYF.

The rearrangement uses TRBV27 and TRBJ1-1; a possible D gene is TRBD1 (5 bases). Trimming removed 4 bases from V and 3 bases from J, with 12 bases in between. The germline V gene encodes CDR1 MNHEY and CDR2 SMNVEV (reference sequence). The CDR3 totals 14 residues. This CDR3 is CASSSLWGHTEAFF. The CDR3 coding sequence is TGTGCCAGCAGTTCCCTTTGGGGACACACTGAAGCTTTCTTT.

A note on this clone: The same CDR3 is also encoded by other DNA sequences in this sample. This sequence joins TRBV7-9 and TRBJ2-7, with D maybe TRBD2 (5 bases). The germline V gene encodes CDR1 SEHNR and CDR2 FQNEAQ (reference sequence). Between the trimmed V and J ends, which lost 3 bases and 5 bases, there was a span of 5 bases. CDR3 length: 11 residues. The CDR3 region is CASSLRDEQYF. The DNA for the CDR3 is TGTGCCAGCAGCTTGAGGGACGAGCAGTACTTC.

The CDR3 sequence: CASSAQQDNEQFF. CDR3 sequence (DNA): TGTGCCAGCAGCGCCCAACAGGACAATGAGCAGTTCTTC. V and J are TRBV9 and TRBJ2-1, with D perhaps TRBD1 (5 bases). The CDR3 totals 13 residues. Germline V gene data show CDR1 as SGDLS and CDR2 as YYNGEE. V gave up 3 bases and J gave up 5 bases, with 9 bases separating them.

The gene calls are TRBV7-9 and TRBJ2-5; a weak D match, TRBD2 (5 bases). CDR1 and CDR2 from the germline V gene are SEHNR and FQNEAQ (reference sequence). The CDR3 contains 14 residues. Trimming removed 4 bases from V and 1 base from J, with 10 bases in between. The CDR3 coding sequence is TGTGCCAGCAGCTGGGCGGACTTCCAAGAGACCCAGTACTTC. Translating it yields CASSWADFQETQYF.

The chain carries TRBV28 and TRBJ2-3; 7 bases are shared with TRBD2. In germline, CDR1 is MDHEN, CDR2 SYDVKM. The CDR3 has 16 residues. The junction had 15 bases not matched to a gene; V was cut back by 8 bases and J by 4 bases. This chain's CDR3 is CASHAGENIIPDTQYF. In nucleotides, the CDR3 is TGTGCCAGCCACGCGGGAGAGAACATCATCCCAGATACGCAGTATTTT.

The CDR3 region is CASSLPDRLDEQYF. CDR3 DNA: TGTGCCAGCAGCCTGCCCGACAGGCTCGACGAGCAGTACTTC. The chain joins TRBV7-9 to TRBJ2-7; weak D call: TRBD1 (6 bases). This CDR3 has 14 amino acids. CDR1 and CDR2 from the germline V gene are SEHNR and FQNEAQ (reference sequence). Trimming took 5 bases from V and 5 from J, leaving 16 bases between them. Looking up the rest from reference TRBV7-9 and TRBJ2-7 gives the full variable domain: DTGVSQNPRHKITKRGQNVTFRCDPISEHNRLYWYRQTLGQGPEFLTYFQNEAQLEKSRLLSDRFSAERPKGSFSTLEIQRTEQGDSAMYLCASSLPDRLDEQYFGPGTRLTVT.

V gene TRBV27 combines with J gene TRBJ2-2; 11 positions match TRBD2. Germline CDR1 reads MNHEY; CDR2 reads SMNVEV (reference sequence). The CDR3 has 17 amino acids. V shed 4 bases, J shed 6 bases, and the junction held 10 bases outside the gene matches. The CDR3 bases are TGTGCCAGCAGTTCACTGACTAGCGGGGCCATCGCCGGGGAGCTGTTTTTT. It codes for CASSSLTSGAIAGELFF.

This chain joins TRBV4-1 and TRBJ2-1; TRBD2 aligns across 8 bases. This CDR3 is built from 15 residues. The germline V gene encodes CDR1 MGHRA and CDR2 YSYEKL. V lost 1 base, J lost 6 bases, and 5 bases stayed unmatched. The CDR3 coding sequence is TGCGCCAGCAGCCAAGTCGGGGCGGGAGGCAATGAGCAGTTCTTC. Translation gives CASSQVGAGGNEQFF.

In its sample, this clone was seen once. This chain connects TRBV2 to TRBJ2-7, with 9 positions matching TRBD2. CDR3 length: 16 residues. Losses at the gene ends were 8 bases for V and 7 bases for J; bases not matched to a gene: 18. Per germline, CDR1 SNHLY and CDR2 FYNNEI. The CDR3: CASPYPPGLAPGEQYF. Here the CDR3 DNA reads TGTGCCAGCCCCTACCCGCCGGGACTAGCTCCCGGTGAGCAGTACTTC.

The chain is built from TRBV6-1 and TRBJ2-7; D gene unclear. Trimming removed 1 base from V and 3 bases from J, with 13 bases in between. Germline CDR1 MNHNS, CDR2 SASEGT. This CDR3 is built from 15 residues. CDR3 DNA: TGTGCCAGCAGTGAAGAAGGATGGGTCTACTACGAGCAGTACTTC. Translation gives CASSEEGWVYYEQYF.

This clone was observed a handful of times. The chain is built from TRBV30 and TRBJ2-2; D is uncertain. The CDR3 is 14 residues long. The germline V and J ends were trimmed by 3 bases and 0 bases, with 8 bases remaining between them. Germline V lookup: CDR1 GTSNPN, CDR2 SVGIG (reference sequence). This CDR3 is CAWSLGTNTGELFF. The CDR3 nucleotides are TGTGCCTGGAGCCTGGGGACGAACACCGGGGAGCTGTTTTTT.

The gene calls are TRBV7-9 and TRBJ1-2; 11 bases are shared with TRBD1. This CDR3 has 14 amino acids. Germline V gives CDR1 SEHNR, CDR2 FQNEAQ (reference sequence). Germline trimming cut 5 bases from V and 8 bases from J; bases unmatched to any gene: 7. The CDR3, as DNA: TGTGCCAGCAGCCCAGCGGACAGGGGGCCCGGCTACACCTTC. Translation gives CASSPADRGPGYTF.

A single count supports this clone. The chain is built from TRBV27 and TRBJ2-7, with 8 positions matching TRBD1. Germline V lookup: CDR1 MNHEY, CDR2 SMNVEV (reference sequence). V lost 8 bases, J lost 2 bases, and 8 bases stayed unmatched. This CDR3 region has 14 residues. This CDR3 reads CASSGGPPPYEQYF. For the CDR3, the DNA is TGTGCCAGCTCAGGGGGCCCACCTCCCTACGAGCAGTACTTC.

The chain combines TRBV6-1 with TRBJ2-7, with 10 bases matching TRBD2. CDR3 size: 14 residues. Looked up from germline, CDR1 is MNHNS and CDR2 is SASEGT. The V gene end was trimmed by 1 base and the J gene end by 5 bases; junction bases not matched to a gene: 2. CDR3 sequence (DNA): TGTGCCAGCAGTGAAGTAGCGGGAGGCGACGAGCAGTACTTC. Its translation: CASSEVAGGDEQYF.

Details on this clone: A junction end diverges from the germline sequence, so it may reflect a read error. The V gene is TRBV29-1, the J gene TRBJ2-7, with D unresolved. This CDR3 region has 11 residues. Germline lookup yields CDR1 SQVTM and CDR2 ANQGSEA. CDR3 region: CSAETNYEQYF. The DNA of the CDR3 is TGCAGCGCTGAAACAAATTACGAGCAGTACTTC.

The rearrangement links TRBV30 to TRBJ2-7; possible D gene TRBD1, 6 bases. CDR1 GTSNPN and CDR2 SVGIG come from the germline V gene (reference sequence). The CDR3 is made up of 12 amino acids. With 5 bases removed from V and 5 bases from J, the gap between germline ends came to 13 bases. CDR3: CAWSDDRNEQYF. DNA of the CDR3: TGTGCCTGGTCAGACGACAGGAACGAGCAGTACTTC.

This clone showed up just once. The V call is TRBV6-4, the J call TRBJ2-1; D is possibly TRBD2 (6 bases). Trimming took off 3 bases at V and 3 bases at J, with 15 bases between the two ends. Germline CDR1 MRHNA, CDR2 SNTAGT. The CDR3 is 16 amino acids. DNA of the CDR3: TGTGCCAGCAGTGAGGGCAGCGGGTTTCTCTACAATGAGCAGTTCTTC. This translates into CASSEGSGFLYNEQFF.

The genes are TRBV5-1 and TRBJ1-2, with no clear D. Germline V CDR1 and CDR2: SGHRS, YFSETQ. The CDR3 runs 12 residues. Between the trimmed V and J ends, which lost 6 bases and 4 bases, there was a span of 10 bases. The CDR3 nucleotides read TGCGCCAGCACCTCGGGGATCTATGGCTACACCTTC. Its translation is CASTSGIYGYTF.

This sequence joins TRBV27 and TRBJ1-5; D unresolved. This CDR3 spans 14 amino acids. The ends were cut back, 5 bases at V and 0 bases at J, with 8 bases in the middle. CDR1 and CDR2 from the germline V gene are MNHEY and SMNVEV (reference sequence). CDR3: CASSPENSNQPQHF. Written as DNA, the CDR3 is TGTGCCAGCAGTCCCGAAAATAGCAATCAGCCCCAGCATTTT.

The V gene is TRBV25-1, the J gene TRBJ2-7, with 7 nucleotides matching TRBD2. Germline CDR1 and CDR2: MGHDK and SYGVNS. After removal of 5 bases from V and 9 bases from J, the junction contained 13 bases not matched to a gene. This CDR3 has 14 residues. Written as DNA, the CDR3 is TGTGCCAGCAGTACGCTTGGGGCGGGAGACGCGCAGTACTTC. Its translation is CASSTLGAGDAQYF.

This chain links TRBV29-1 with TRBJ2-7; 12 bases agree with TRBD1. The CDR3 is 12 residues long. CDR1 is SQVTM and CDR2 is ANQGSEA in the germline V gene. The J segment lost 6 bases and the V segment lost 6 bases, leaving 3 bases of the junction unmatched. The CDR3 region is CSVPGQGAEQYF. CDR3 nucleotide sequence: TGCAGCGTACCGGGACAGGGGGCCGAGCAGTACTTC.

The rearrangement joins TRBV19 to TRBJ1-2; no reliable D call. The CDR3 loop spans 14 amino acids. Germline V gives CDR1 LNHDA, CDR2 SQIVND (reference sequence). V lost 1 base and J 1 base, leaving 7 bases between the germline ends. The CDR3 sequence is CASSIGHSNYGYTF. CDR3 DNA: TGTGCCAGTAGTATAGGCCACAGTAACTATGGCTACACCTTC.

This clone turned up a few times. J is TRBJ1-3 and V is TRBV18, with D perhaps matching TRBD1 (6 bases). Germline CDR1 is KGHSH and CDR2 is LQKENI. The CDR3 is made up of 17 amino acids. Trimming removed 4 bases from V and 0 bases from J, with 16 bases in between. This CDR3 is CASSLLDRDNSGNTIYF. The CDR3 nucleotides are TGTGCCAGCTCACTCCTCGACCGGGACAACTCTGGAAACACCATATATTTT.

The gene calls are TRBV11-2 and TRBJ2-5; TRBD2 agrees at 8 bases. V trimming: 4 bases; J trimming: 0 bases; junction bases outside the gene matches: 7. This CDR3 contains 16 residues. The germline gives CDR1 SGHAT, CDR2 FQNNGV. CDR3 in DNA: TGTGCCAGCAGCTCGCGACTAGCGCAGAACCAAGAGACCCAGTACTTC. Translation: CASSSRLAQNQETQYF.

The chain carries TRBV7-6 and TRBJ2-1; D remains unclear. The germline CDR1 and CDR2 sequences are SGHVS and FNYEAQ. Trimming shortened V by 5 bases and J by 4 bases, and 6 bases separated the two germline ends. CDR3 length equals 12 residues. CDR3: CASSPWYNEQFF. As DNA, the CDR3 is TGTGCCAGCAGCCCCTGGTACAATGAGCAGTTCTTC.